Listed below are T cell receptor beta chains from one sample, sequenced in a study of blood T cell repertoires in COVID-19. The protocol was immunoSEQ multiplex PCR, while the TCRdb copy is restricted to in-frame clones and leaves out a portion. The sample holds 540,000 or so clones; less than 90% are singletons and the top ten take less than 9%. The specimen was peripheral blood. These receptor sequences come from a woman in her fifties or sixties with COVID-19, enrolled during active disease. CDR3s include the opening cysteine and the closing phenylalanine or tryptophan. Each record gives: clone size, V gene, J gene, D gene, CDR3 DNA, CDR3 protein. A D gene is named only where the DNA matches it firmly. Expanded clones get a size class; other rows say once, few or many, or leave the size out.

few	TRBV2	TRBJ1-5	-	TGTGCCAGCAGTGAGGACACAAATCAGCCCCAGCATTTT	CASSEDTNQPQHF
-	TRBV9	TRBJ1-1	-	TGTGCCAGCAGCGTAGTCTGGGGGACAAACACTGAAGCTTTCTTT	CASSVVWGTNTEAFF
-	TRBV18	TRBJ1-2	-	TGTGCCAGCGACCCCTTGGGCATCTCTAACTATGGCTACACCTTC	CASDPLGISNYGYTF
once	TRBV10-3	TRBJ2-3	-	TGTGCCATCTCAGCGGTCTACGGATCAGATACGCAGTATTTT	CAISAVYGSDTQYF
-	TRBV19	TRBJ1-1	TRBD1	TGTGCCAGTAGTTCTTGGACAGGGGGTATTGGGGACACTGAAGCTTTCTTT	CASSSWTGGIGDTEAFF
-	TRBV7-9	TRBJ1-3	-	TGTGCCAGCAGCTTAAGGGGCTCTGGAAACACCATATATTTT	CASSLRGSGNTIYF
-	TRBV5-4	TRBJ2-7	TRBD1	TGTGCCAGCAGCTTGGGGACAGGGCTTTACGAGCAGTACTTC	CASSLGTGLYEQYF
-	TRBV3-1/TRBV3-2	TRBJ1-3	TRBD1	TGTGCCAGCAGCCAAGAGACAGGGGTTAACACCATATATTTT	CASSQETGVNTIYF
once	TRBV7-3	TRBJ2-2	-	TGTGCCAGCAGCTGGGACTCCAACACCGGGGAGCTGTTTTTT	CASSWDSNTGELFF
-	TRBV12-3/TRBV12-4	TRBJ1-6	-	TGTGCCAGCAGAAGGGGTAATTCACCCCTCCACTTT	CASRRGNSPLHF
-	TRBV24-1	TRBJ2-2	TRBD2	TGTGCCACCAGAGGGTTAACCGGGACCGGGGGGACCGGGGAGCTGTTTTTT	CATRGLTGTGGTGELFF
-	TRBV5-6	TRBJ1-2	TRBD1	TGTGCCAGCAGCCCCGGACAGGGGGCTGGTGGCTACACCTTC	CASSPGQGAGGYTF
-	TRBV7-3	TRBJ1-1	-	TGTGCCAGCAGCATACAGGGAAGAACTGAAGCTTTCTTT	CASSIQGRTEAFF
-	TRBV10-3	TRBJ2-1	-	TGTGCCATCAGTGAGCGACAGGCCTACAATGAGCAGTTCTTC	CAISERQAYNEQFF
-	TRBV27	TRBJ1-2	TRBD1	TGTGCCAGCAGTACTACAGGGGGCGCAGATGGCTACACCTTC	CASSTTGGADGYTF
-	TRBV6-6	TRBJ2-3	TRBD2	TGTGCCACCCTAGCGGGGGGGATTAGCACAGATACGCAGTATTTT	CATLAGGISTDTQYF
-	TRBV11-2	TRBJ1-5	-	TGTGCCAGCAGCTTTCGAGAGAATCAGCCCCAGCATTTT	CASSFRENQPQHF
-	TRBV2	TRBJ1-2	-	TGTGCCACTCACGTGGGGCCTAACTATGGCTACACCTTC	CATHVGPNYGYTF
-	TRBV11-2	TRBJ1-4	-	TGTGCCAGCAGCCGACAAATCGGTGGACTGTTTTTT	CASSRQIGGLFF
once	TRBV3-1/TRBV3-2	TRBJ2-1	TRBD2	TGTGCCAGCAGCCAAGGCGGGAGTTACAATGAGCAGTTCTTC	CASSQGGSYNEQFF
-	TRBV3-1/TRBV3-2	TRBJ1-6	TRBD1	TGTGCCAGCAGCCCGGGGACAGGGAGAAATTCACCCCTCCACTTT	CASSPGTGRNSPLHF
-	TRBV29-1	TRBJ2-2	-	TGCAGCGGCCGGGGATCCGGGGAGCTGTTTTTT	CSGRGSGELFF
-	TRBV20-1	TRBJ2-7	TRBD1	TGCAGTGCTAGTGGGACAGGGGCACCCTACGAGCAGTACTTC	CSASGTGAPYEQYF
-	TRBV3-1/TRBV3-2	TRBJ2-1	TRBD2	TGTGCCAGCAGCGAATTAGCGGGGGGTTACAATGAGCAGTTCTTC	CASSELAGGYNEQFF
-	TRBV6-1	TRBJ2-1	TRBD2	TGTGCCAGCAGTGAGCCGGGACTAGCGGGGGGGCCTGTCTATGAGCAGTTCTTC	CASSEPGLAGGPVYEQFF
-	TRBV7-8	TRBJ1-1	TRBD1	TGTGCCAGCAGCTTTTCTACAGGGGGGAACACTGAAGCTTTCTTT	CASSFSTGGNTEAFF
-	TRBV28	TRBJ1-2	-	TGTGCCAGCAGTTTAGAGGCCTTGGGGCCCGAGGACTTC	CASSLEALGPEDF
-	TRBV19	TRBJ2-7	-	TGTGCCAGTAGTATGGCAGGTCAGGGCTACGAGCAGTACTTC	CASSMAGQGYEQYF
-	TRBV7-9	TRBJ2-3	TRBD1	TGTGCCAGCAGCACCCGGGACAGGGCTGGAGATACGCAGTATTTT	CASSTRDRAGDTQYF
-	TRBV19	TRBJ2-3	TRBD2	TGTGCCAGTAGTTTCGGACTAGCCACCGATACGCAGTATTTT	CASSFGLATDTQYF
-	TRBV18	TRBJ2-3	-	TGTGCCAGCTCCCAATCGGGCGGCTTCGGGATCACAGATACGCAGTATTTT	CASSQSGGFGITDTQYF
-	TRBV2	TRBJ1-2	-	TGTGCCAGCAGTCTCGGAGTAGACTATGGCTACACCTTC	CASSLGVDYGYTF
-	TRBV5-1	TRBJ2-3	TRBD2	TGCGCCAGCAGCTTGGGGACTAGCGGGGGAAAGGATACGCAGTATTTT	CASSLGTSGGKDTQYF
-	TRBV28	TRBJ2-7	-	TGTGCCAGCAGTCTCCGGTTGTACGAGCAGTACTTC	CASSLRLYEQYF
-	TRBV11-2	TRBJ2-7	TRBD2	TGTGCCAGCAGCTTAACCACTAGCGGGACTGAGCAGTACTTC	CASSLTTSGTEQYF
-	TRBV7-6	TRBJ1-1	-	TGTGCCAGCAGCTTAGACTCTCCGGGATCCCGGACCAAGAACACTGAAGCTTTCTTT	CASSLDSPGSRTKNTEAFF
-	TRBV5-1	TRBJ2-3	-	TGCGCCAGCAGCTCCGGGGAACCCACAGATACGCAGTATTTT	CASSSGEPTDTQYF
-	TRBV7-6	TRBJ2-7	-	TGTGCCAGCAGCCTGACTAATTCCCCTCAGCAGTACTTC	CASSLTNSPQQYF
-	TRBV10-3	TRBJ1-6	TRBD1	TGTGCCATGGCCGGGACAGATAATTCACCCCTCCACTTT	CAMAGTDNSPLHF
-	TRBV24-1	TRBJ2-5	TRBD2	TGTGCCACCAGTTCTAGCGGGGGGGCGGGAGAGACCCAGTACTTC	CATSSSGGAGETQYF
-	TRBV7-2	TRBJ1-3	-	TGTGCCAGCAGCCAATCCGGAAACACCATATATTTT	CASSQSGNTIYF
-	TRBV10-1	TRBJ1-1	-	TGCGCCAGCAGTGCGAGCGGGAACACTGAAGCTTTCTTT	CASSASGNTEAFF
-	TRBV27	TRBJ1-2	-	TGTGCCAGCAGTTTATACCAGACGGACACCTATGGCTACACCTTC	CASSLYQTDTYGYTF
-	TRBV24-1	TRBJ2-2	TRBD1	TGTGCCACCAGTGATTCGACAGGGAACTCATTTACCGGGGAGCTGTTTTTT	CATSDSTGNSFTGELFF
few	TRBV7-9	TRBJ1-2	-	TGTGCCAGCAGCTTAGCGGGGGGTCACCGGGGCTACACCTTC	CASSLAGGHRGYTF
once	TRBV7-3	TRBJ2-2	TRBD2	TGTGCCAGCAGTCCGGGACTAGCGGGGGGCTCGGAGCTGTTTTTT	CASSPGLAGGSELFF
-	TRBV30	TRBJ2-2	TRBD2	TGTGCCTCCGGCGGGAGAGTAAACACCGGGGAGCTGTTTTTT	CASGGRVNTGELFF
-	TRBV5-1	TRBJ1-1	-	TGCGCCAGCAGCTTGATGGTTGCGGAGAACACTGAAGCTTTCTTT	CASSLMVAENTEAFF
-	TRBV5-5	TRBJ1-5	-	TGTGCCAGCAGACCCGGACTTGGAAATCAGCCCCAGCATTTT	CASRPGLGNQPQHF
-	TRBV7-3	TRBJ1-1	-	TGTGCCAGCAGCTTGGGGGGTGATGTCGCTGAAGCTTTCTTT	CASSLGGDVAEAFF
-	TRBV6-4	TRBJ2-2	TRBD2	TGTGCCAGCAGTGACTCAAGCGGGGGCACCGGGGAGCTGTTTTTT	CASSDSSGGTGELFF